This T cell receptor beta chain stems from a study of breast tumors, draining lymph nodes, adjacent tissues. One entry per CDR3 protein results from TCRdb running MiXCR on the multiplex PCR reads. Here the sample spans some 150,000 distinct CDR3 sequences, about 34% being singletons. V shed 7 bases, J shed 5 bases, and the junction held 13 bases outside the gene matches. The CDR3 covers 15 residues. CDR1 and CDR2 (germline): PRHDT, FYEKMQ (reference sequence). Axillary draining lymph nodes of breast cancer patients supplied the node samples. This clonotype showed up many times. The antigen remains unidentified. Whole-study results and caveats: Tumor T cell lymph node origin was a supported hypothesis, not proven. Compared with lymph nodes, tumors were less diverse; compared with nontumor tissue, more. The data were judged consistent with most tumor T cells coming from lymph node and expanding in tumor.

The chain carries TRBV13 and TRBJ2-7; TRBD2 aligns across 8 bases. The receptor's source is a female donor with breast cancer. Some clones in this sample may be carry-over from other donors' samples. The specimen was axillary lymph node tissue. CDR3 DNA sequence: TGTGCCAGCACCTCCGGGGGGGCAGGCCGGAACGAGCAGTACTTC. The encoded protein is CASTSGGAGRNEQYF.